One sample yielded the 26 T cell receptor beta chains listed below, sequenced in a study of shared clonotypes between healthy human individuals. The table came from immunoSEQ multiplex PCR; TCRdb's copy has only in-frame clones and leaves some out. This repertoire shows some 2.1 million clones, over 85% found once; its top ten account for around 1.1%. CD8 cells classed as naive were CD45RO-negative and positively selected for CCR7, excluding terminally differentiated effector memory CD45RA+ cells. Sequences were obtained from naive CD8+ T cells sorted from blood. These receptors were collected from a man aged 18 to 30 in good health.

This clone was picked up a small number of times. At the DNA level, this CDR3 is encoded by other sequences in the same sample as well. The rearrangement joins TRBV27 to TRBJ2-7; D is possibly TRBD1 or TRBD2 (5 bases each). Germline-derived CDR1 and CDR2 are MNHEY and SMNVEV (reference sequence). The V and J ends lost 0 bases and 2 bases respectively, with 5 bases between them. CDR3 length: 13 amino acids. CDR3 loop: CASSLSGAYEQYF. CDR3 in DNA: TGTGCCAGCAGTTTATCGGGGGCCTACGAGCAGTACTTC.

V usage is TRBV30 and J usage is TRBJ1-1; no clear D. Germline loops: CDR1 GTSNPN, CDR2 SVGIG (reference sequence). The CDR3 totals 13 residues. Trimming removed 2 bases at V and 1 base at J, with 8 bases between. The CDR3: CAWSPPKNTEAFF. The CDR3 coding sequence is TGTGCCTGGAGTCCCCCCAAGAACACTGAAGCTTTCTTT.

This chain connects TRBV19 to TRBJ1-1, with no clear D. The V end lost 5 bases, the J end lost 2 bases, and 12 bases lay between the germline ends. This CDR3 is built from 14 residues. The germline V gene encodes CDR1 LNHDA and CDR2 SQIVND (reference sequence). The CDR3 DNA reads as TGTGCCAGTAGTTTCGGGCAGGTAAACACTGAAGCTTTCTTT. Amino acids: CASSFGQVNTEAFF. Together with reference TRBV19 and TRBJ1-1, the CDR3 gives the full variable domain: DGGITQSPKYLFRKEGQNVTLSCEQNLNHDAMYWYRQDPGQGLRLIYYSQIVNDFQKGDIAEGYSVSREKKESFPLTVTSAQKNPTAFYLCASSFGQVNTEAFFGQGTRLTVV.

Note on this clone: The sample has other DNA sequences that encode this CDR3 too. CDR3 amino acids: CASSPGTSGGYEQYF. For the CDR3, the DNA is TGTGCCAGCAGCCCCGGGACTAGCGGCGGCTACGAGCAGTACTTC. This chain joins TRBV7-8 and TRBJ2-7, with 11 bases lining up with TRBD2. The CDR3 runs 15 residues. Germline V lookup: CDR1 SGHVS, CDR2 FQNEAQ. The trim removed 5 bases at V and 3 bases at J, leaving 6 bases unmatched.

The chain links TRBV5-4 to TRBJ2-5; tentative D call: TRBD2 (5 bases). Trimming removed 6 bases at V and 2 bases at J, with 23 bases between. This CDR3 spans 17 amino acids. Per germline, CDR1 SGHNT and CDR2 YYREEE (reference sequence). The CDR3 spells CASKGEASRSGQETQYF. The CDR3 bases are TGTGCCAGCAAAGGAGAGGCTAGCCGGTCGGGGCAAGAGACCCAGTACTTC.

J is TRBJ2-1 and V is TRBV7-3; 9 positions agree with TRBD1. CDR1 is SGHTA, CDR2 FQGTGA, per germline. The CDR3 is 15 amino acids. V trimming: 5 bases; J trimming: 2 bases; junction bases outside the gene matches: 4. In DNA form, the CDR3 reads TGTGCCAGCAGCCCAACAGGGGGCACCTACAATGAGCAGTTCTTC. Translation: CASSPTGGTYNEQFF.

The sample holds one count of this clone. The V gene is TRBV7-9, the J gene TRBJ2-1; D is tentatively TRBD1 or TRBD2 (6 bases each). The germline V gene has CDR1 SEHNR and CDR2 FQNEAQ (reference sequence). CDR3 size: 15 residues. The ends were cut back, 2 bases at V and 4 bases at J, with 12 bases in the middle. DNA for the CDR3: TGTGCCAGCAGCTTACCGAGGGGGGTTTACAATGAGCAGTTCTTC. This sequence encodes CASSLPRGVYNEQFF. The full variable domain, with the rest looked up from reference TRBV7-9 and TRBJ2-1, is DTGVSQNPRHKITKRGQNVTFRCDPISEHNRLYWYRQTLGQGPEFLTYFQNEAQLEKSRLLSDRFSAERPKGSFSTLEIQRTEQGDSAMYLCASSLPRGVYNEQFFGPGTRLTVL.

The rearrangement joins TRBV6-1 to TRBJ1-5; 8 bases fit TRBD1. The junction had 5 bases not matched to a gene; V was cut back by 3 bases and J by 4 bases. The CDR3 loop spans 15 amino acids. CDR1 and CDR2 from the germline V gene are MNHNS and SASEGT. CDR3 DNA sequence: TGTGCCAGCAGTGATTGGACAGGGACTAATCAGCCCCAGCATTTT. This translates into CASSDWTGTNQPQHF.

The table lists this clone with a few counts. The chain employs TRBV20-1 and TRBJ2-3; D not certain. The CDR3 is made up of 10 amino acids. V was pared by 2 bases and J by 5 bases, with 2 bases between. Germline V lookup: CDR1 DFQATT, CDR2 SNEGSKA (reference sequence). As DNA, the CDR3 is TGCAGTGCTAGACTAGATACGCAGTATTTT. Protein product: CSARLDTQYF.

The rearrangement links TRBV5-5 to TRBJ2-2; 11 bases align to TRBD2. Germline V gene data show CDR1 as SGHKS and CDR2 as YYEKEE (reference sequence). This CDR3 is built from 18 residues. Trimming removed 0 bases from V and 4 bases from J; junction bases left unmatched: 8. DNA of the CDR3: TGTGCCAGCAGCTTGGGACTAGCGGGGAGAGTTGGCACCGGGGAGCTGTTTTTT. It encodes CASSLGLAGRVGTGELFF.

The chain couples TRBV6-6 to TRBJ2-5, with D maybe TRBD2 (6 bases). From germline, CDR1 is MNHNY and CDR2 SVGAGI (reference sequence). Trimming took off 11 bases at V and 4 bases at J, with 14 bases between the two ends. The CDR3 sequence is 12 residues long. The CDR3 protein is CAAEGNAETQYF. CDR3 coding DNA: TGTGCCGCGGAGGGGAACGCAGAGACCCAGTACTTC.

This clone appeared once. The chain couples TRBV28 to TRBJ1-2; a weak D match, TRBD1 (5 bases). The germline V gene encodes CDR1 MDHEN and CDR2 SYDVKM. This CDR3 has 14 amino acids. V lost 6 bases and J lost 3, with 14 bases in between. The CDR3 region has the DNA TGTGCCAGCAGAACAGGAGTTTTTCACTATGGCTACACCTTC. This translates into CASRTGVFHYGYTF.

CDR3 region: CASSDRLGVRGSNQPQHF. The CDR3 DNA reads TGTGCCAGCAGTGACCGGCTGGGGGTTCGAGGGAGCAATCAGCCCCAGCATTTT. The rearrangement uses TRBV6-4 and TRBJ1-5, with a weak D call TRBD1 (5 bases). The V end lost 2 bases, the J end lost 1 base, and 18 bases lay between the germline ends. The CDR3 totals 18 residues. The germline CDR1 and CDR2 sequences are MRHNA and SNTAGT.

The CDR3: CASWSVNEQFF. In DNA, the CDR3 is TGTGCCAGCTGGTCGGTTAACGAGCAGTTCTTC. This chain connects TRBV5-6 to TRBJ2-1; no clear D gene. The V end was cut by 7 bases, the J end by 10 bases, with 12 bases between. The CDR3 consists of 11 residues. Germline CDR1 SGHDT, CDR2 YYEEEE.

Note on this clone: The same CDR3 also results from other DNA sequences found in this sample. CDR3 in DNA: TGCGCCAGCAGCCAGGGACTAGCGGACAATGAGCAGTTCTTC. Its translation: CASSQGLADNEQFF. The chain links TRBV4-3 to TRBJ2-1; TRBD2 agrees at 11 bases. CDR3 size: 14 residues. With 3 bases clipped from V and 5 bases from J, the junction kept 0 bases outside the gene matches. The germline V gene has CDR1 LGHNA and CDR2 YSLEER.

The chain employs TRBV29-1 and TRBJ1-3; no clear D. The CDR3 sequence is 15 residues long. CDR1 and CDR2 (germline): SQVTM, ANQGSEA. Between the trimmed V and J ends, which lost 1 base and 0 bases, there was a span of 10 bases. In DNA form, the CDR3 reads TGCAGCGTTGAAGCGGGCGGAGTCTCTGGAAACACCATATATTTT. It translates to CSVEAGGVSGNTIYF.

The rearrangement joins TRBV4-1 to TRBJ2-5, with 8 positions matching TRBD2. V dropped 0 bases and J dropped 7; count of bases not matched to a gene: 16. The CDR3 runs 18 residues. Germline V gives CDR1 MGHRA, CDR2 YSYEKL. CDR3 in DNA: TGCGCCAGCAGCCAAGAGACTGGAGGGAGCGGGAGAGTGGCGACCCAGTACTTC. Its translation: CASSQETGGSGRVATQYF.

The rearrangement joins TRBV5-6 to TRBJ2-3; 10 nucleotides agree with TRBD2. The length of the CDR3 is 17 residues. Germline V gene data show CDR1 as SGHDT and CDR2 as YYEEEE. The ends lost 1 base at V and 2 bases at J; junction bases unmatched: 7. The CDR3 DNA follows: TGTGCCAGCAGCTTGATGTCTAGCGGGAGATTCACAGATACGCAGTATTTT. This sequence encodes CASSLMSSGRFTDTQYF.

Remarks on this clone: Other nucleotide sequences in the sample specify the same CDR3. The chain uses TRBV10-3 and TRBJ2-2; D tentatively reads TRBD1 or TRBD2 (5 bases each). The CDR3 length is 13 residues. V lost 2 bases and J 6 bases, leaving 7 bases between the germline ends. Germline CDR1 is ENHRY and CDR2 is SYGVKD. CDR3: CAISEGGAGELFF. As DNA, the CDR3 is TGTGCCATCAGTGAGGGGGGTGCCGGGGAGCTGTTTTTT.

This chain connects TRBV7-2 to TRBJ1-2, with D unclear. The CDR3 has 14 residues. Germline V lookup: CDR1 SGHTA, CDR2 FQGNSA. Trimming left V 5 bases short and J 4 bases short, with 14 bases between. This CDR3 is CASSSDDGPYGYTF. The CDR3 DNA reads as TGTGCCAGCAGCAGCGATGACGGACCCTATGGCTACACCTTC.

This clone was observed a single time. The chain is built from TRBV5-6 and TRBJ2-1, with TRBD1 matching over 9 bases. Trimming at V came to 4 bases and at J to 9 bases, leaving 11 bases not matched to a gene. The CDR3 is 15 residues long. The germline V gene has CDR1 SGHDT and CDR2 YYEEEE. The CDR3 spells CASSLSGTGTVEQFF. The CDR3 DNA sequence: TGTGCCAGCAGCCTTTCCGGGACAGGGACCGTTGAGCAGTTCTTC.

As DNA, the CDR3 is TGTGCCTGGAGTGTACAAGGTTCAGGGGCCAACGTCCTGACTTTC. Amino acid sequence: CAWSVQGSGANVLTF. The rearrangement uses TRBV30 and TRBJ2-6; D is unresolved. V lost 0 bases to trimming and J lost 4 bases, with 10 bases between them. The CDR3 is 15 amino acids. The germline CDR1 and CDR2 sequences are GTSNPN and SVGIG (reference sequence).

V gene TRBV7-8 combines with J gene TRBJ1-2, with TRBD1 matching over 7 bases. This CDR3 spans 15 amino acids. With V trimmed by 1 base and J by 7 bases, 9 bases remained unmatched. Germline V gene sequence: CDR1 SGHVS, CDR2 FQNEAQ. The CDR3, as DNA: TGTGCCAGCAGCTTAGTCCTAGAGGGGGCGCTTGGCTACACCTTC. Translating it yields CASSLVLEGALGYTF.

Concerning this clone: Compared with germline, one end of the junction differs, possibly owing to a read error. J is TRBJ2-7 and V is TRBV27; D is tentatively TRBD1 or TRBD2 (5 bases each). CDR3 length: 15 amino acids. The germline V gene encodes CDR1 MNHEY and CDR2 SMNVEV (reference sequence). CDR3 region: CASSLGTALIYEQYF. The CDR3 DNA sequence: TGTGCCAGTAGTTTAGGGACGGCCCTAATCTACGAGCAGTACTTC.

The rearrangement links TRBV6-5 to TRBJ1-5; D is perhaps TRBD1 (5 bases). V was clipped by 2 bases and J by 7 bases, with 12 bases between them. Germline CDR1 and CDR2: MNHEY and SVGAGI. The CDR3 length is 14 residues. In nucleotides, the CDR3 is TGTGCCAGCAGTTACGTGGGCGCAGGGCAGCCCCAGCATTTT. Amino acid sequence: CASSYVGAGQPQHF.

The chain employs TRBV6-1 and TRBJ1-4; 9 nucleotides line up with TRBD1. V lost 1 base, J lost 7 bases, and 7 bases stayed unmatched. Looked up from germline, CDR1 is MNHNS and CDR2 is SASEGT. The CDR3 contains 16 residues. The CDR3 loop reads CASSEEEGQGGEKLFF. The CDR3 bases are TGTGCCAGCAGTGAAGAGGAGGGACAGGGTGGTGAAAAACTGTTTTTT.